The T cell receptor (beta chain) described here comes from a study of T cells in localized non-small cell lung cancer. Whole-study findings and limits: There was higher T cell clonality in uninvolved adjacent lung than in tumor, and it was highest there.

Details on this clone: Antigen specificity is unknown.

This table comes from immunoSEQ multiplex PCR, and its TCRdb copy is limited to in-frame clones, with some not included. Of over 45,000 clones listed, about 90% are singletons. CDR3 size: 15 residues. Per the germline V gene, CDR1 is MGHDK and CDR2 is SYGVNS. Trimming shortened V by 1 base and J by 0 bases, and 8 bases separated the two germline ends. The chain recombines TRBV25-1 with TRBJ2-3, with D perhaps TRBD2 (6 bases). This sample comprised peripheral blood, obtained before any cancer treatment. The receptor was derived from a man between 35 and 75 years old with stage I squamous cell lung carcinoma. In DNA, the CDR3 is TGTGCCAGCAGTGAATGGAGGGGAAGCACAGATACGCAGTATTTT. Encoded protein: CASSEWRGSTDTQYF.